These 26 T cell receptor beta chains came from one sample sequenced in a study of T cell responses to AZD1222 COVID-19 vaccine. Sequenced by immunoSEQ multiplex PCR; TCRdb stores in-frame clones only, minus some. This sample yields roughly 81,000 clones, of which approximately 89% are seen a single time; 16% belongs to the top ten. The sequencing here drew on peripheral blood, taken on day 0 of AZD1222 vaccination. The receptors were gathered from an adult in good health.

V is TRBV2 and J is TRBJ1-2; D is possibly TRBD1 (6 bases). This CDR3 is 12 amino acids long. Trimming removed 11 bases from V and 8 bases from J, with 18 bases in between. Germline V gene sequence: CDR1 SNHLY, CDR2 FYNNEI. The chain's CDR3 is CAGEETGEGYTF. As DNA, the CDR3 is TGTGCCGGAGAAGAGACAGGTGAAGGCTACACCTTC.

CDR3 residues: CASSLDGGNIQYF. Here the CDR3 DNA reads TGTGCCAGCAGCTTAGACGGGGGGAACATTCAGTACTTC. The chain recombines TRBV7-9 with TRBJ2-4, with 7 bases fitting TRBD2. After removal of 1 base from V and 7 bases from J, the junction contained 1 base not matched to a gene. Germline CDR1 reads SEHNR; CDR2 reads FQNEAQ (reference sequence). The length of the CDR3 is 13 residues.

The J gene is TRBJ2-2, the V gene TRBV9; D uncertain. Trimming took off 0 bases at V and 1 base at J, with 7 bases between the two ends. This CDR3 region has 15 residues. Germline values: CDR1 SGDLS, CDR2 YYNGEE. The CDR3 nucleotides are TGTGCCAGCAGCGTAGAGTGGCTGAACACCGGGGAGCTGTTTTTT. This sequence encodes CASSVEWLNTGELFF.

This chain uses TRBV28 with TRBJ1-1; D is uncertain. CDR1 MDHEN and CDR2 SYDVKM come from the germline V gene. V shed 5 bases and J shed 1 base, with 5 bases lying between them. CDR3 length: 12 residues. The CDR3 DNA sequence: TGTGCCAGCAGTATCCGGAACACTGAAGCTTTCTTT. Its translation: CASSIRNTEAFF.

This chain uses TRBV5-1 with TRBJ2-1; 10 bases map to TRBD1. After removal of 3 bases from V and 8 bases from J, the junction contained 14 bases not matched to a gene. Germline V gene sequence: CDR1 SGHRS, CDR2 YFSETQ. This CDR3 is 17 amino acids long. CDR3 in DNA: TGCGCCAGCAGCTCCCTTATGACAGGGGGCGCTAGGGATGAGCAGTTCTTC. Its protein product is CASSSLMTGGARDEQFF. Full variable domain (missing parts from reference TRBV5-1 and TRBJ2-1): KAGVTQTPRYLIKTRGQQVTLSCSPISGHRSVSWYQQTPGQGLQFLFEYFSETQRNKGNFPGRFSGRQFSNSRSEMNVSTLELGDSALYLCASSSLMTGGARDEQFFGPGTRLTVL.

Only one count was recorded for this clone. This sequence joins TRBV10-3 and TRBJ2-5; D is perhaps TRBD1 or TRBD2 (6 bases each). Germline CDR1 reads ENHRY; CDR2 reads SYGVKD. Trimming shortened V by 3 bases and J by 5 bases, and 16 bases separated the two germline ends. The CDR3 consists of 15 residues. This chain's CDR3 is CAISDAYGGQETQYF. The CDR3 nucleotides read TGTGCCATCAGTGACGCCTACGGGGGCCAGGAGACCCAGTACTTC.

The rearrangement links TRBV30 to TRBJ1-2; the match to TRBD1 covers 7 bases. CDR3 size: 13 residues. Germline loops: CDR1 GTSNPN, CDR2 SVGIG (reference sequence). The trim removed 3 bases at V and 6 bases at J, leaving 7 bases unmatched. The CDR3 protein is CAWRRPDRDGYTF. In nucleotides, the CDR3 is TGTGCCTGGAGACGCCCAGACAGGGATGGCTACACCTTC. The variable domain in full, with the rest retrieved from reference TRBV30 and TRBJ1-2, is SQTIHQWPATLVQPVGSPLSLECTVEGTSNPNLYWYRQAAGRGLQLLFYSVGIGQISSEVPQNLSASRPQDRQFILSSKKLLLSDSGFYLCAWRRPDRDGYTFGSGTRLTVV.

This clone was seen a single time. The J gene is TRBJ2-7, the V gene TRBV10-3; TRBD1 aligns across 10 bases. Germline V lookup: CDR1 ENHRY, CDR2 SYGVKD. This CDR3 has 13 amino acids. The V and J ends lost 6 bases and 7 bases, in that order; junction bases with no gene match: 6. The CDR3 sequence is CAIRGTGVGEQYF. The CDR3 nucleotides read TGTGCCATCAGGGGGACAGGGGTAGGTGAGCAGTACTTC.

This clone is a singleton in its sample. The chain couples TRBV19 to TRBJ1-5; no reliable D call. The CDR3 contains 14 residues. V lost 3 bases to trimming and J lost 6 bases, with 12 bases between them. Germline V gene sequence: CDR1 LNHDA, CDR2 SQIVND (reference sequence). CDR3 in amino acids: CASSMGRATQPQHF. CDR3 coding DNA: TGTGCCAGTAGTATGGGTAGGGCGACTCAGCCCCAGCATTTT.

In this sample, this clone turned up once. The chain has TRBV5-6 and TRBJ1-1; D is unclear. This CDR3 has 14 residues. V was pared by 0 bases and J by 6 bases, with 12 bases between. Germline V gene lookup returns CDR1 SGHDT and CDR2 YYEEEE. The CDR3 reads CASSLATGFAEAFF. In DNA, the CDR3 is TGTGCCAGCAGCTTGGCCACGGGTTTCGCTGAAGCTTTCTTT.

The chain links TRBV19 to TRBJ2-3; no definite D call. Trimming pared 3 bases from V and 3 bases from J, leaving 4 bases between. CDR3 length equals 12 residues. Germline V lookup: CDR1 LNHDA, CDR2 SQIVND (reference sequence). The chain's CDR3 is CASSIGTDTQYF. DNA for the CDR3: TGTGCCAGTAGTATCGGAACAGATACGCAGTATTTT.

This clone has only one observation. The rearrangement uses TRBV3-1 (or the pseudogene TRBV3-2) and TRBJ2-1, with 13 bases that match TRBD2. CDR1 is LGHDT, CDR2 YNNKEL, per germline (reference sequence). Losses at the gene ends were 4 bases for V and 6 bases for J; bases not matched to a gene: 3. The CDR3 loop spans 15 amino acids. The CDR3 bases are TGTGCCAGCAGCCGGACTAGCGGGAGATTCAATGAGCAGTTCTTC. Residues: CASSRTSGRFNEQFF.

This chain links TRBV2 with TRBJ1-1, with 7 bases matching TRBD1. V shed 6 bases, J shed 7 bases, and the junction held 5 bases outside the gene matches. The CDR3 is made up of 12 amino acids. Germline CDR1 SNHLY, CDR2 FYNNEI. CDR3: CASRRDSIEAFF. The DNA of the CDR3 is TGTGCCAGCAGGAGGGACAGTATTGAAGCTTTCTTT.

This CDR3 is CASSKSGDSYEQYF. The CDR3 DNA reads as TGTGCCAGCTCAAAGAGCGGAGACTCCTACGAGCAGTACTTC. The J gene is TRBJ2-7, the V gene TRBV18; tentatively, D is TRBD2 (5 bases). Germline loops: CDR1 KGHSH, CDR2 LQKENI. This CDR3 spans 14 amino acids. V was clipped by 5 bases and J by 0 bases, with 11 bases between them.

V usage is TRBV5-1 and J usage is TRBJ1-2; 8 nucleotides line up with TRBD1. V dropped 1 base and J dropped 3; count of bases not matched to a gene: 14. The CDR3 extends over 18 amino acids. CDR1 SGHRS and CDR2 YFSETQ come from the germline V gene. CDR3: CASSLKWRAGGSYYGYTF. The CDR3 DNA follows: TGCGCCAGCAGCTTGAAATGGCGCGCAGGGGGCTCGTACTATGGCTACACCTTC.

This CDR3 is CASTSLSEQYF. The CDR3 bases are TGTGCCAGCACCTCGCTGTCGGAGCAGTACTTC. The chain joins TRBV7-9 to TRBJ2-7; D uncertain. Trimming removed 7 bases from V and 7 bases from J, with 11 bases in between. CDR3 length equals 11 residues. CDR1 is SEHNR and CDR2 is FQNEAQ in the germline V gene (reference sequence).

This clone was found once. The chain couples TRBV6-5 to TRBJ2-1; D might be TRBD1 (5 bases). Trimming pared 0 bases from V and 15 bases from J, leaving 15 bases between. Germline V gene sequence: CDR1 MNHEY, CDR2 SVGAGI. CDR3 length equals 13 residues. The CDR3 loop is CASSYSWQGSTFF. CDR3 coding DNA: TGTGCCAGCAGTTACTCCTGGCAGGGAAGTACGTTCTTC.

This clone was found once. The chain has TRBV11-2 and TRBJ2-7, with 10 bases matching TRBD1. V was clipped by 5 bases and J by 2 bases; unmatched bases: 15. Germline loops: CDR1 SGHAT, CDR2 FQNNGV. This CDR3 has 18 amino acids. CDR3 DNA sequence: TGTGCCAGCAGCCCTGTGAGCCGGGACAGGGGTAGGACCTACGAGCAGTACTTC. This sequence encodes CASSPVSRDRGRTYEQYF.

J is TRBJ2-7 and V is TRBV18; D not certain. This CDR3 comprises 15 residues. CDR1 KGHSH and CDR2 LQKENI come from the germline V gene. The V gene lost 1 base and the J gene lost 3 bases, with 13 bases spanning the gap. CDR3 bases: TGTGCCAGCTCACCACAGGGAAATGGGGTCTACGAGCAGTACTTC. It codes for CASSPQGNGVYEQYF.

The CDR3 here is CASSKWARAGETQYF. CDR3 coding DNA: TGTGCCAGCAGCAAATGGGCGAGGGCGGGGGAGACCCAGTACTTC. The chain joins TRBV21-1 to TRBJ2-5; the table's D call TRBD2 went unverified against the DNA. TRBV21-1 is marked as a pseudogene. This CDR3 comprises 15 residues.

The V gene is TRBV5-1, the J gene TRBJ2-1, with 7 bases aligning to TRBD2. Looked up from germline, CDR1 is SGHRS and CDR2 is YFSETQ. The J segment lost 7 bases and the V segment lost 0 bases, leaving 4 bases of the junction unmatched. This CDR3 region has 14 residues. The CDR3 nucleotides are TGCGCCAGCAGCTTGGCGCGGGGGTGGAATGAGCAGTTCTTC. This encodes CASSLARGWNEQFF.

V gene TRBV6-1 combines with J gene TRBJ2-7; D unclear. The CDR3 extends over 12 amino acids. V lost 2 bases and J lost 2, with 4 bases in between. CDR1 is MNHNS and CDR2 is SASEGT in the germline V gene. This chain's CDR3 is CASSEKAYEQYF. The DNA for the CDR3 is TGTGCCAGCAGTGAAAAAGCCTACGAGCAGTACTTC.

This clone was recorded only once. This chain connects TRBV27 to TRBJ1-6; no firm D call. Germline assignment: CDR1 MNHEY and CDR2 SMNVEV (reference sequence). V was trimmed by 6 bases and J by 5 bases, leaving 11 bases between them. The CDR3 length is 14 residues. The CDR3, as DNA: TGTGCCAGCAGCACAAAGGGTAATAATTCACCCCTCCACTTT. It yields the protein CASSTKGNNSPLHF.

The CDR3: CASSPTPGTGSYEQYF. In DNA, the CDR3 is TGTGCCAGCAGCCCAACCCCCGGGACAGGGTCCTACGAGCAGTACTTC. J is TRBJ2-7 and V is TRBV9, with 9 bases identical to TRBD1. The CDR3 sequence is 16 residues long. CDR1 and CDR2 (germline): SGDLS, YYNGEE. The V gene end was trimmed by 4 bases and the J gene end by 1 base; junction bases not matched to a gene: 9.

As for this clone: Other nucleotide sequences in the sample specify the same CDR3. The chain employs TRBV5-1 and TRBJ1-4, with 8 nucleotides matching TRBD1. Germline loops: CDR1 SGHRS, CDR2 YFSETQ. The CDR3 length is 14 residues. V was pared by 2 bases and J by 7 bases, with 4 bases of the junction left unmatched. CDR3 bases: TGCGCCAGCAGCTTCGGGCAGGGGGCTGAAAAACTGTTTTTT. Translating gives CASSFGQGAEKLFF. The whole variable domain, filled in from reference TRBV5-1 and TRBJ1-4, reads KAGVTQTPRYLIKTRGQQVTLSCSPISGHRSVSWYQQTPGQGLQFLFEYFSETQRNKGNFPGRFSGRQFSNSRSEMNVSTLELGDSALYLCASSFGQGAEKLFFGSGTQLSVL.

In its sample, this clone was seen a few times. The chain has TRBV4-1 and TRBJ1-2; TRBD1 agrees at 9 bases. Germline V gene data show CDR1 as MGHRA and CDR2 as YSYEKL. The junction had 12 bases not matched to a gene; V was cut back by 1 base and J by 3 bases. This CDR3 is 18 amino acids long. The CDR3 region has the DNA TGCGCCAGCAGCCAAGCACCGGGACAGGGAAAAAGGGACTATGGCTACACCTTC. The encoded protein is CASSQAPGQGKRDYGYTF.